The 2 T cell receptor beta chains listed next were all sequenced from one sample in a study of T cell clonotyping in hematopoietic cell transplantation. Sequencing used immunoSEQ multiplex PCR; TCRdb keeps in-frame clones, though not all of them. The table shows 10,000 to 15,000 clones, with around 85% occurring only once. Sequencing used PBMCs, obtained 100 days after allogeneic stem cell transplant. All receptors come from a female patient in her 40s who had an allogeneic stem cell transplant from a related donor, so T cells may come from the graft donor. Some clones in this sample may be carry-over from other donors' samples.

This clone was seen a single time. The chain carries TRBV4-2 and TRBJ2-1; D remains unclear. CDR3 length: 15 amino acids. Germline lookup yields CDR1 LGHNA and CDR2 YNFKEQ. V was trimmed by 0 bases and J by 8 bases, leaving 14 bases between them. The CDR3 loop reads CASSQDLGYGYEQFF. The CDR3 DNA sequence: TGTGCCAGCAGCCAAGATTTAGGGTATGGGTATGAGCAGTTCTTC.

The chain combines TRBV6-1 with TRBJ1-5, with a tentative D call TRBD1 (5 bases). CDR1 and CDR2 from the germline V gene are MNHNS and SASEGT. The CDR3 is made up of 13 amino acids. V dropped 8 bases and J dropped 4 bases, with 12 bases sitting between them. The CDR3 bases are TGTGCCAGCTACAATGGGGGAAATCAGCCCCAGCATTTT. Translating it yields CASYNGGNQPQHF.